The rows below give T cell receptor beta chains drawn from one sample of a study of response to subunit inactivated influenza vaccine. TCRdb reprocessed the RT-PCR reads via MiXCR and lists one record per CDR3 protein. The sample gives hundreds of thousands of distinct CDR3 sequences, approximately 18% of which show up once; roughly 10% is in the top ten. The sequenced sample was PBMCs from blood, obtained 5 to 6 days after vaccination. These receptors were obtained from a man in his fifties who received an inactivated influenza vaccine. Each CDR3 is given with its conserved first and last residue. D genes are given only for firm matches. Part of the rows lack a size; the others show once, few, many or a class for expanded clones.

abundance,d_gene,v_gene,j_gene,CDR3aa,CDR3nt
few,-,TRBV5-1,TRBJ2-7,CASSSKTGTYEQYF,TGCGCCAGCAGCTCGAAGACAGGAACCTACGAGCAGTACTTC
once,TRBD2,TRBV27,TRBJ2-1,CASSLSIWAAASGRGLGEQFF,TGTGCCAGCAGTTTATCGATTTGGGCGGCGGCTAGCGGGAGGGGACTCGGTGAGCAGTTCTTC
few,TRBD1,TRBV29-1,TRBJ1-2,CSVGVEGAKSTF,TGCAGCGTTGGAGTAGAGGGGGCGAAAAGCACCTTC
-,TRBD1,TRBV18,TRBJ1-2,CASSPLPSGGRQGAHGYTF,TGTGCCAGCTCACCCCTACCTTCCGGGGGACGACAGGGGGCACATGGCTACACCTTC
few,-,TRBV12-3/TRBV12-4,TRBJ2-7,CASMLGDEQYF,TGTGCCAGCATGTTAGGGGACGAGCAGTACTTC
-,-,TRBV24-1,TRBJ2-2,CATSDRTGLGELFF,TGTGCCACCAGTGATCGAACAGGACTAGGGGAGCTGTTTTTT
-,-,TRBV20-1,TRBJ1-1,CSASRRGVGTEAFF,TGCAGTGCTAGCAGAAGGGGGGTAGGAACTGAAGCTTTCTTT
few,-,TRBV14,TRBJ1-1,CASSQGTGFSRAFF,TGTGCCAGCAGCCAAGGTACAGGGTTTTCACGAGCTTTCTTT
-,TRBD1,TRBV9,TRBJ2-7,CASSVSGTGIYEQYF,TGTGCCAGCAGCGTTTCCGGGACAGGGATCTACGAGCAGTACTTC
many,-,TRBV7-9,TRBJ1-1,CASSLSPLNTEAFF,TGTGCCAGCAGCTTAAGTCCCTTGAACACTGAAGCTTTCTTT